Sequencing of this TCR beta chain was carried out in a study of control samples from healthy donors and cancer patients. Germline V gene sequence: CDR1 MDHEN, CDR2 SYDVKM. V shed 4 bases and J shed 2 bases, with 9 bases lying between them. CDR3 size: 13 residues. Libraries were prepared by immunoSEQ multiplex PCR; TCRdb keeps only in-frame clonotypes and omits some of them. The data show roughly 48,000 clones, about 91% seen once. V is TRBV28 and J is TRBJ2-7; D gene uncertain. The sequence derives from a woman aged 40-49 years with head and neck cancer. The sample comprised PBMCs. CDR3 sequence (DNA): TGTGCCAGCAGTTCAAGGTTGACCTACGAGCAGTACTTC. This translates into CASSSRLTYEQYF.